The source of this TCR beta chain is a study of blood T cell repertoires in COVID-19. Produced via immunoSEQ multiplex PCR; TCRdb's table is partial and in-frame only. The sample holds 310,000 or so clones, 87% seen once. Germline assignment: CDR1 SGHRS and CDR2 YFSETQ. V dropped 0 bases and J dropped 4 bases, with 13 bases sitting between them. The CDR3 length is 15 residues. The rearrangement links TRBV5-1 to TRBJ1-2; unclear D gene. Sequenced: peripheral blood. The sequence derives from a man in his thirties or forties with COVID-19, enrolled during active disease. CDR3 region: CASSLDTETLYGYTF. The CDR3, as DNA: TGCGCCAGCAGCTTGGATACAGAAACTCTCTATGGCTACACCTTC.